This T cell receptor (beta chain) is from a study of regulatory T cells in long-lasting Graves disease. Study outcomes and limitations: The study examined only peripheral blood, not thyroid tissue. Since the sample size was small, accuracy may have been reduced. Patients with persistent disease showed a bias toward TRBV28, TRBJ1-2 and TRBJ2-5.

Time point described: newly diagnosed GD, antithyroid drugs for less than 3 months. PBMC RNA served as the TCR library source. To make TCR beta libraries, researchers used iRepertoire HTBI primers and Arm-PCR of CDR3 regions. From the multiplex PCR reads, TCRdb called clonotypes with MiXCR, one entry per CDR3 protein. The table shows over 500,000 distinct CDR3 sequences, with about 16% occurring only once. The CDR3 runs to 14 residues. Germline loops: CDR1 DFQATT, CDR2 SNEGSKA (reference sequence). This clonotype came up a few times. Antigen: not known. The same data also contributed to another study, on T cells in Graves' hyperthyroidism and ophthalmopathy. That study adds: An initial round of RT-PCR targeting the TCR CDR3 relied on the HTBI primer set.

The receptor was isolated from a man in his late teens or twenties with Graves disease. The material sequenced was peripheral blood mononuclear cells (PBMCs), taken at new diagnosis, from a patient treated with antithyroid drugs. This chain links TRBV20-1 with TRBJ1-5, with TRBD1 matching 7 bases. CDR3 loop: CTASPQGSNQPQHF. The CDR3 DNA sequence: TGCACCGCCAGCCCACAGGGGAGCAATCAGCCCCAGCATTTT.